Listed below are T cell receptor beta chains from one sample, sequenced in a study of T cell clones after liver transplantation. Using immunoSEQ multiplex PCR, the repertoire was profiled, and TCRdb retains in-frame clones only, with some absent. The sample lists some 50,000 clones, around 70% occurring once. Sequencing used CD4+ T cells from blood, obtained at the 22-month timepoint. All receptors come from a human patient who received a liver transplant. Part of the T cell pool may stem from the graft donor. CDR3s include the opening cysteine and the closing phenylalanine or tryptophan. Size tells how often a clone was seen (once, few, many) or the class of an expanded clone, and some rows leave it out.

clone size	J gene	V gene	CDR3 protein
-	TRBJ1-3	TRBV6-5	CASSYRTGAGNTIYF
-	TRBJ1-2	TRBV7-9	CASSSSRVYGYTF
-	TRBJ2-1	TRBV19	CASRGGPYNEQFF
once	TRBJ1-5	TRBV19	CASSTGQLNQPQHF
-	TRBJ1-1	TRBV7-8	CASSPRSERGTEAFF
-	TRBJ2-1	TRBV13	CASKAGVSGYNEQFF
medium-sized	TRBJ1-6	TRBV7-9	CASSLGGSGSPLHF
-	TRBJ1-3	TRBV7-7	CASSPYPGTGTGNTIYF
-	TRBJ2-7	TRBV28	CASRRSGQVYYEQYF
-	TRBJ2-7	TRBV5-1	CASSAGGTGGNEQYF
-	TRBJ2-5	TRBV18	CASSPRQGETQYF
-	TRBJ1-1	TRBV29-1	CSVRYSTNTEAFF
-	TRBJ1-6	TRBV11-3	CASSLESGADSPLHF
-	TRBJ1-4	TRBV28	CASSLRAEKLFF
few	TRBJ2-1	TRBV11-3	CASSLGTAYNEQFF
-	TRBJ2-2	TRBV6-1	CASSTQTGPGELFF
-	TRBJ1-2	TRBV2	CASSVGERNGYTF
-	TRBJ2-5	TRBV7-9	CASSLTSGVLIQETQYF
-	TRBJ2-5	TRBV2	CASSTRTGATQYF
-	TRBJ1-5	TRBV10-3	CAISELGGFDQPQHF
-	TRBJ2-2	TRBV5-6	CASLLTGSGELFF
once	TRBJ2-7	TRBV25-1	CASSGTYEQYF
-	TRBJ1-5	TRBV2	CASGTEGSNQPQHF